Listed here are 11 T cell receptor beta chains from one sample, sequenced in a study of blood T cell repertoires in COVID-19. Profiled with immunoSEQ multiplex PCR; TCRdb holds only in-frame clones, not every one. This sample has roughly 67,000 clones; 70% to 90% occur once, and the top ten carry approximately 3.7%. The sequencing input was peripheral blood. These receptors originate from a man in his fifties with acute or convalescent COVID-19.

The CDR3 nucleotides are TGTGCCATCAGGGGGGACAGGGATTGGAACACCATATATTTT. Protein: CAIRGDRDWNTIYF. The chain combines TRBV10-3 with TRBJ1-3; 9 positions agree with TRBD1. Trimming removed 6 bases from V and 7 bases from J; junction bases left unmatched: 7. Germline CDR1 reads ENHRY; CDR2 reads SYGVKD. This CDR3 has 14 amino acids.

The chain has TRBV18 and TRBJ1-4; the D is unclear. The CDR3 totals 14 residues. Germline values: CDR1 KGHSH, CDR2 LQKENI. The V and J ends lost 6 bases and 0 bases respectively, with 8 bases between them. CDR3 in DNA: TGTGCCAGCTCGCCAGAGACAACTAATGAAAAACTGTTTTTT. Protein: CASSPETTNEKLFF. The full variable domain, rest sourced from reference TRBV18 and TRBJ1-4, is NAGVMQNPRHLVRRRGQEARLRCSPMKGHSHVYWYRQLPEEGLKFMVYLQKENIIDESGMPKERFSAEFPKEGPSILRIQQVVRGDSAAYFCASSPETTNEKLFFGSGTQLSVL.

J is TRBJ1-1 and V is TRBV6-5; D call uncertain. Trimming left V 7 bases short and J 8 bases short, with 20 bases between. Germline-derived CDR1 and CDR2 are MNHEY and SVGAGI. CDR3 length: 14 amino acids. As DNA, the CDR3 is TGTGCCAGCAACGGACGGCCCTTAACGGGAGAAGCTTTCTTT. Translated, it gives CASNGRPLTGEAFF.

This clone was seen a handful of times. V gene TRBV6-5 combines with J gene TRBJ1-3; D gene ambiguous. The V gene's germline CDR1 is MNHEY and CDR2 SVGAGI. CDR3 length: 14 amino acids. V gave up 0 bases and J gave up 3 bases, with 6 bases separating them. The CDR3 sequence is CASSYSYRGNTIYF. CDR3 nucleotide sequence: TGTGCCAGCAGTTACTCGTATCGTGGAAACACCATATATTTT.

The chain links TRBV3-1 (or the pseudogene TRBV3-2) to TRBJ2-7; 7 bases are shared with TRBD1. The V gene end was trimmed by 1 base and the J gene end by 2 bases; junction bases not matched to a gene: 11. Germline V lookup: CDR1 LGHDT, CDR2 YNNKEL (reference sequence). This CDR3 has 17 residues. The CDR3 DNA sequence: TGTGCCAGCAGCCAAGGCCCGACCGGGACAGCCGCCTACGAGCAGTACTTC. Residues: CASSQGPTGTAAYEQYF.

V and J are TRBV11-2 and TRBJ2-7; 8 bases align to TRBD1. J gave up 6 bases and V 4 bases, and 11 bases lay outside the gene matches. Germline V gene data show CDR1 as SGHAT and CDR2 as FQNNGV. The CDR3 contains 15 residues. The CDR3 DNA follows: TGTGCCAGCAGCTCGTCGGGACAGGTTTTTGGCGAGCAGTACTTC. Protein product: CASSSSGQVFGEQYF.

The rearrangement joins TRBV7-9 to TRBJ1-2, with D hard to call. Germline lookup yields CDR1 SEHNR and CDR2 FQNEAQ (reference sequence). Between the trimmed V and J ends, which lost 1 base and 4 bases, there was a span of 13 bases. This CDR3 has 15 amino acids. The CDR3 is CASSLGTIIGYGYTF. The CDR3 region has the DNA TGTGCCAGCAGCTTAGGTACGATCATCGGCTATGGCTACACCTTC.

This clone has more than one count but fewer than ten. The chain joins TRBV11-3 to TRBJ1-4, with 7 bases fitting TRBD1. CDR1 and CDR2 (germline): SGHNT, YENEEA. Unmatched junction bases numbered 6, after V lost 4 bases and J lost 4 bases. The CDR3 has 15 amino acids. The CDR3 nucleotides read TGTGCCAGCAGCTCCACAGGGGTATTTAATGAAAAACTGTTTTTT. This gives the protein CASSSTGVFNEKLFF. Full variable domain (missing parts from reference TRBV11-3 and TRBJ1-4): EAGVVQSPRYKIIEKKQPVAFWCNPISGHNTLYWYLQNLGQGPELLIRYENEEAVDDSQLPKDRFSAERLKGVDSTLKIQPAELGDSAVYLCASSSTGVFNEKLFFGSGTQLSVL.

V usage is TRBV11-3 and J usage is TRBJ2-7; a possible D gene is TRBD2 (7 bases). In germline, CDR1 is SGHNT, CDR2 YENEEA. V was pared by 5 bases and J by 0 bases, with 17 bases between. The CDR3 length is 16 residues. CDR3 bases: TGTGCCAGCAGCCGATTCCCGGGGGGCCCCTCCTACGAGCAGTACTTC. It yields the protein CASSRFPGGPSYEQYF.

This chain connects TRBV5-4 to TRBJ2-1; perhaps TRBD1 as D (6 bases). From germline, CDR1 is SGHNT and CDR2 YYREEE (reference sequence). The CDR3 totals 18 residues. Trimming pared 0 bases from V and 3 bases from J, leaving 19 bases between. The DNA of the CDR3 is TGTGCCAGCAGCTTGGCCGTAGTTGGCCAGGGGAGCTACAATGAGCAGTTCTTC. This sequence encodes CASSLAVVGQGSYNEQFF.

The chain has TRBV10-3 and TRBJ1-5; D uncertain. Germline V gene lookup returns CDR1 ENHRY and CDR2 SYGVKD. The CDR3 contains 14 residues. Between the trimmed V and J ends, which lost 10 bases and 7 bases, there was a span of 20 bases. CDR3 DNA: TGTGCCACCCAGCCGGGCCCGGACTCACAGCCCCAGCATTTT. Translated, it gives CATQPGPDSQPQHF.